This T cell receptor beta chain was recorded in a study of T cells in Graves' hyperthyroidism and ophthalmopathy. RNA transcripts served as the template for amplifying TCR beta CDR3 regions. Carried out on the TCR CDR3, a first-round RT-PCR used the HTBI primer set. Using its own MiXCR run on the multiplex PCR reads, TCRdb lists one record per CDR3 protein. Of around 700,000 distinct CDR3 sequences in the sample, approximately 19% were seen once. First hyperthyroidism diagnosis is when the blood sample was obtained, before any ophthalmopathy symptoms. Out of approximately 10 ml of fresh peripheral blood came the PBMCs. This clonotype was detected only a few times. Sequencing was done on a sample of blood. The sequence came from a woman in her fifties or sixties with Graves' hyperthyroidism that later progressed to Graves' ophthalmopathy.

As DNA, the CDR3 is TGTGCCAGTACCCCCCCTTTTGTCCGGGGGTACACCGGGGAGCTGTTTTTT. Protein product: CASTPPFVRGYTGELFF. V and J are TRBV19 and TRBJ2-2; perhaps TRBD2 as D (6 bases). The CDR3 totals 17 residues. Germline CDR1 LNHDA, CDR2 SQIVND (reference sequence). V dropped 7 bases and J dropped 3 bases, with 21 bases sitting between them.